The source of this TCR beta chain is a study of T-cell reconstitution after alpha-beta-depleted transplantation in children. Germline-derived CDR1 and CDR2 are MNHNY and SVGAGI (reference sequence). The CDR3 is 12 residues long. Trimming stripped 11 bases from V and 11 bases from J, with 21 bases between. About this clonotype itself: A much larger clone differs by one base, so this may be a read error.

It was with unique molecular identifiers that the TCRbeta library was prepared. TCRdb itself ran the PCR reads through MiXCR, one entry per CDR3 protein. This repertoire shows about 230,000 distinct CDR3 sequences, 7.5% to 10% found once; its top ten account for around 5.1%. The chain employs TRBV6-6 and TRBJ1-1; D is uncertain. The sequenced sample was PBMCs from the stem cell graft donor, obtained from the stem cell graft. This clonotype originated in a human donor who donated a stem cell graft to a child with SCID. The CDR3 DNA follows: TGTGCCTGCGAGAACCGAAATACTCCGGCTTTCTTT. Translated: CACENRNTPAFF.